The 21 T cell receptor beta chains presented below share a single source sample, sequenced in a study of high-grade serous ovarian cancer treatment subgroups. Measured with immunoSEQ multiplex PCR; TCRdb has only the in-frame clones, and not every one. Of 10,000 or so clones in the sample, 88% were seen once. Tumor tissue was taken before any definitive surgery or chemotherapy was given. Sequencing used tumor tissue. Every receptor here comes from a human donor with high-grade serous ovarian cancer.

The CDR3 region has the DNA TGTGCCAGCAGCTCGACGGCTCACTTAAATTCTGGGGCCAACGTCCTGACTTTC. Amino acid sequence: CASSSTAHLNSGANVLTF. V gene TRBV7-2 combines with J gene TRBJ2-6, with D unresolved. The V end was cut by 4 bases, the J end by 1 base, with 17 bases between. Germline V gene lookup returns CDR1 SGHTA and CDR2 FQGNSA. The CDR3 is made up of 18 amino acids.

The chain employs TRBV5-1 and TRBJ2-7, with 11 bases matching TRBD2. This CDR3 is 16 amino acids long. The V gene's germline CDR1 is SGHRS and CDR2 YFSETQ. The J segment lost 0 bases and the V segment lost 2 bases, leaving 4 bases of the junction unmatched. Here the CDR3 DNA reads TGCGCCAGCAGCTTCGATAGCGGGAGGGCCTCCTACGAGCAGTACTTC. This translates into CASSFDSGRASYEQYF. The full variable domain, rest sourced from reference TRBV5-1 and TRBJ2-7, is KAGVTQTPRYLIKTRGQQVTLSCSPISGHRSVSWYQQTPGQGLQFLFEYFSETQRNKGNFPGRFSGRQFSNSRSEMNVSTLELGDSALYLCASSFDSGRASYEQYFGPGTRLTVT.

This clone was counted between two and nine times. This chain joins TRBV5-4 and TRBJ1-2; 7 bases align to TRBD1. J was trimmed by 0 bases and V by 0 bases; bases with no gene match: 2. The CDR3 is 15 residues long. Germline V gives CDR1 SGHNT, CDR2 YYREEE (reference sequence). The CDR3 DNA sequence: TGTGCCAGCAGCTTGGAAACAGGGGCTAACTATGGCTACACCTTC. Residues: CASSLETGANYGYTF.

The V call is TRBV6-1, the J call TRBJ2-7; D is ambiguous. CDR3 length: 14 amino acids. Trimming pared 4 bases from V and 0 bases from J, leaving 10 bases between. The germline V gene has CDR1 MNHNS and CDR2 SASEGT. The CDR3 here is CASSASRSSYEQYF. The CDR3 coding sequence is TGTGCCAGCAGTGCCAGTCGGAGCTCCTACGAGCAGTACTTC.

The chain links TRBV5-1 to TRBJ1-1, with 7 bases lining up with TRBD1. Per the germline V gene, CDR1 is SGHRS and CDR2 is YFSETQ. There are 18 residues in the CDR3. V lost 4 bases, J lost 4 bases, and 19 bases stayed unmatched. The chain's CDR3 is CASSEYGTVALKGTEAFF. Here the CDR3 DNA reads TGCGCCAGCAGCGAATACGGGACAGTGGCGCTGAAGGGCACTGAAGCTTTCTTT.

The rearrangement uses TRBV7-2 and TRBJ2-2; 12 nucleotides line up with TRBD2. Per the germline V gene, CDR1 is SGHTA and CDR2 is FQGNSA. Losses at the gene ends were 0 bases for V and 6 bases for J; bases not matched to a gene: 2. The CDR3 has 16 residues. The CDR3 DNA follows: TGTGCCAGCAGCTTAGCGCTAGCGGGAGGGCCCGGGGAGCTGTTTTTT. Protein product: CASSLALAGGPGELFF.

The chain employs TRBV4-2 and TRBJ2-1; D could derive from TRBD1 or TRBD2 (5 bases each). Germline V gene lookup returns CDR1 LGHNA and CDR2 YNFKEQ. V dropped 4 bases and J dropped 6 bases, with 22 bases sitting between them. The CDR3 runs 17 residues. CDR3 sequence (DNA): TGTGCCAGCAGCCTTAGGGACCCCGGGACCCGGGGCAATGAGCAGTTCTTC. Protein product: CASSLRDPGTRGNEQFF.

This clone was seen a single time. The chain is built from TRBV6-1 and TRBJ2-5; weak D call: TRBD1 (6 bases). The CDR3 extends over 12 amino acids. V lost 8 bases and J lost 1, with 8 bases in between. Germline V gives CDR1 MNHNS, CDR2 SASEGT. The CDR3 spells CASGRGQETQYF. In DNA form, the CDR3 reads TGTGCCAGCGGCAGGGGCCAAGAGACCCAGTACTTC.

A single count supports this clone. The CDR3 bases are TGTGCCAGCAGTTACGTGAGGACAGCAAACACAGATACGCAGTATTTT. This sequence encodes CASSYVRTANTDTQYF. The rearrangement joins TRBV6-6 to TRBJ2-3; tentatively, D is TRBD1 (6 bases). Germline V gives CDR1 MNHNY, CDR2 SVGAGI (reference sequence). This CDR3 spans 16 amino acids. With 2 bases removed from V and 2 bases from J, the gap between germline ends came to 14 bases.

The chain's CDR3 is CASSDRTAYGYTF. CDR3 nucleotides: TGTGCCAGCAGTGACCGGACAGCCTATGGCTACACCTTC. The chain carries TRBV6-4 and TRBJ1-2; D is perhaps TRBD1 (6 bases). Deletions cut 2 bases from V and 4 bases from J, with 8 bases between. CDR3 size: 13 residues. Germline V gene sequence: CDR1 MRHNA, CDR2 SNTAGT.

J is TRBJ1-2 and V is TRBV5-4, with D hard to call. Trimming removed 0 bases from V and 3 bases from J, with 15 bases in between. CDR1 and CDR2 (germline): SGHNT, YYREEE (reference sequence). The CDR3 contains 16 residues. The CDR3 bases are TGTGCCAGCAGCTTGGACGTATATGAAGTCGACTATGGCTACACCTTC. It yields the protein CASSLDVYEVDYGYTF.

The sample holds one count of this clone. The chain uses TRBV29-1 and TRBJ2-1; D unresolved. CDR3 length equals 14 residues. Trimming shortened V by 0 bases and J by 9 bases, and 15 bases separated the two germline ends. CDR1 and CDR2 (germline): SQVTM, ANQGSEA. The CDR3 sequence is CSVEDSRLISEQFF. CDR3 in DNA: TGCAGCGTTGAAGATAGCCGACTGATCAGTGAGCAGTTCTTC.

CDR3 region: CASSRVADQPQHF. The CDR3, as DNA: TGTGCCAGCTCACGAGTAGCAGATCAGCCCCAGCATTTT. The chain employs TRBV18 and TRBJ1-5, with D unclear. The germline V and J ends were trimmed by 4 bases and 5 bases, with 9 bases remaining between them. Germline CDR1 KGHSH, CDR2 LQKENI. The CDR3 is 13 amino acids.

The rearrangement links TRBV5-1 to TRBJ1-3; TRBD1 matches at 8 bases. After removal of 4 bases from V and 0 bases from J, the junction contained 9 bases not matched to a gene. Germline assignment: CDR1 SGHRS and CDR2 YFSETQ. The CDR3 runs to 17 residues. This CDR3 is CASSRETGGNSGNTIYF. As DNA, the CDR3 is TGCGCCAGCAGCCGCGAAACAGGGGGGAACTCTGGAAACACCATATATTTT.

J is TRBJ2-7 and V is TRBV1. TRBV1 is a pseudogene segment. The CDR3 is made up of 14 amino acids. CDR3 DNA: TGCACCAGCAGCCAAGTCACCCTACACTACGAGCAGTACTTC. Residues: CTSSQVTLHYEQYF.

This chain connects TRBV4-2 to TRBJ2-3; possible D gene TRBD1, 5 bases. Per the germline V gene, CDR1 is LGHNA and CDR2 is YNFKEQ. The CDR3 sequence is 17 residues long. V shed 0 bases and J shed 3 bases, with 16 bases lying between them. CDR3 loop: CASSQDLWGIGTDTQYF. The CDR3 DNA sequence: TGTGCCAGCAGCCAAGATCTGTGGGGCATCGGTACAGATACGCAGTATTTT.

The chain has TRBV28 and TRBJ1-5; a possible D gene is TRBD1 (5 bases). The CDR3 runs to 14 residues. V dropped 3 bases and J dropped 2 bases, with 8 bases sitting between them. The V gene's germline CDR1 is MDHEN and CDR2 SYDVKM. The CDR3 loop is CASSFAGGNQPQHF. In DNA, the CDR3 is TGTGCCAGCAGTTTCGCGGGGGGCAATCAGCCCCAGCATTTT.

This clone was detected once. The CDR3 region is CASSSTGDTQYF. The DNA of the CDR3 is TGCGCCAGCAGCTCGACAGGGGATACGCAGTATTTT. V usage is TRBV5-1 and J usage is TRBJ2-3; TRBD1 agrees at 7 bases. The J segment lost 6 bases and the V segment lost 3 bases, leaving 1 base of the junction unmatched. The CDR3 extends over 12 amino acids. Germline V lookup: CDR1 SGHRS, CDR2 YFSETQ.

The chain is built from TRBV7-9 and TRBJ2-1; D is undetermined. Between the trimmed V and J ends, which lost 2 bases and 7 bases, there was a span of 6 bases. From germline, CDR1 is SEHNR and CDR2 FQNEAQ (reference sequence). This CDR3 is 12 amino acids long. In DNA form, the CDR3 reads TGTGCCAGCAGCTTATGGGCGAATGAGCAGTTCTTC. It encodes CASSLWANEQFF.

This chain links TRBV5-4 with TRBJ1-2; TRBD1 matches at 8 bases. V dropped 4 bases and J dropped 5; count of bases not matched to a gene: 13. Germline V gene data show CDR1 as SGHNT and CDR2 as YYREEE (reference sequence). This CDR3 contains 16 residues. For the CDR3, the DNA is TGTGCCAGCAGCCTCTGGGACAGGTCCCGGGTTTATGGCTACACCTTC. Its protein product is CASSLWDRSRVYGYTF. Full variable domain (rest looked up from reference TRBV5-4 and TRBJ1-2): ETGVTQSPTHLIKTRGQQVTLRCSSQSGHNTVSWYQQALGQGPQFIFQYYREEENGRGNFPPRFSGLQFPNYSSELNVNALELDDSALYLCASSLWDRSRVYGYTFGSGTRLTVV.

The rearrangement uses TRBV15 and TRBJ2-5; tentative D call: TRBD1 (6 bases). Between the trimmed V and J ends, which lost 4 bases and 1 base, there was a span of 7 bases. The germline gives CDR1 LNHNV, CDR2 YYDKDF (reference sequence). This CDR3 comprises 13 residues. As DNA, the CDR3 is TGTGCCACCAGCATCAGGGGCCAAGAGACCCAGTACTTC. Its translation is CATSIRGQETQYF.